This section outlines one T cell receptor (beta chain) sequence together with its context. Authors' methods: Amplification of reference gene primers provided the estimated nucleated cell counts. The data were produced by immunoSEQ multiplex PCR, yet TCRdb's version contains in-frame clones alone and is incomplete. That table gives V, J and clone size, and the DNA gave D and trimming. The sample includes a few hundred thousand clones, roughly 91% of them seen just once. The source of the sample is a study of blood T cell repertoires in COVID-19. The wider study: T cells, B-cell-depleted T cells, or PBMCs supplied cDNA or gDNA.

The V and J ends lost 3 bases and 5 bases, in that order; junction bases with no gene match: 1. Germline V gene lookup returns CDR1 KGHSH and CDR2 LQKENI. The CDR3 is made up of 13 amino acids. This study enrolled people aged about 18 to 90 from about two dozen US geographic areas. This receptor was taken from a woman aged 50 to 60 who had been exposed to COVID-19. V is TRBV18 and J is TRBJ2-4, with TRBD1 identical over 7 bases. The sample consisted of PBMCs or T cells enriched from blood (not recorded which). The CDR3 loop reads CASSPGTENIQYF. The CDR3, as DNA: TGTGCCAGCTCACCGGGGACAGAAAACATTCAGTACTTC.